This TCR beta chain originates from a study of blood T cell repertoires in COVID-19. Unmatched junction bases numbered 12, after V lost 5 bases and J lost 7 bases. This CDR3 is built from 15 residues. Per the germline V gene, CDR1 is MDHEN and CDR2 is SYDVKM. Original methodology: Amplification from reference gene primers served as the basis for estimated nucleated cell counts. Sequencing used immunoSEQ multiplex PCR; TCRdb keeps in-frame clones, though not all of them. V and J calls and clone size are copied from that table; D and trimming were computed from the DNA. The sample holds about 100,000 clones, roughly 90% seen once.

Sequencing was carried out using peripheral blood. The sequence came from a man aged 35 to 55 with active or convalescent COVID-19. This chain links TRBV28 with TRBJ1-2, with 8 bases fitting TRBD1. The CDR3 DNA is TGTGCCAGCAGTCGTTTCGGTCAGGGGGCGGGTGGCTACACCTTC. It yields the protein CASSRFGQGAGGYTF.